Sequencing of this T cell receptor (beta chain) was carried out in a study of beta chain features in type 1 diabetes (dated by TCRdb to the late 2010s). Regarding the complete study: Mean age, gender distribution, total cell number and subset yield were not different between patients and healthy donors. In the study, recently diagnosed type 1 diabetes patients and matched healthy donors were compared on the TCRB repertoires of their sorted circulating CD4+ T cell subsets. A total of about 100,000,000 sorted cells were examined across all samples, and RNA yield correlated strongly with the number of cells per subset. Regulatory and stem cell-like memory subsets were isolated from only 8 patients and roughly eight healthy donors, whereas naive and central memory subsets came from all 30 or so donors.

All of the isolated RNA was reverse transcribed with the High Capacity cDNA Reverse Transcription Kit, so expressed TCRB transcripts were sequenced. Deep immunoSEQ sequencing was performed on naive, central memory and regulatory T cell samples, with an average of roughly 3.3 million total reads per sample. After sorted cells were lysed in RLT buffer, RNA was extracted with DNase-treated RNeasy Micro or Mini kits, with the choice depending on cell number. To prevent cross-contamination, every cell subset was processed on its own, while patient and healthy donor samples were processed together. The immunoSEQ multiplex PCR was used to amplify TCRB sequences from cDNA, yielding 87-bp fragments that span the CDR3 region. Amplicons were sequenced on the Illumina HiSeq platform. The study's processing was this. PCR bias was corrected computationally using synthetic template baselines, and reads within Hamming distance 2 were collapsed, with unmergeable singletons discarded. Reads were aligned to IMGT to assign V, D and J genes, CDR3 length, and insertions or deletions at six rearrangement sites. Clonotype counts were normalized to sorted cell number within each subset before computing true diversity and Gini coefficients with the tcR R package. The overlap coefficient, calculated on TCRB nucleotide sequences, was used to measure repertoire sharing. Out-of-frame TCRB sequences from naive cells were analyzed as a proxy for the pre-selection repertoire. What TCRdb holds here is the immuneACCESS table cut down to in-frame rearrangements. Part of the clones is not present; checked against another copy, under half of the missing clones reflect an unresolved V gene, and the others are unexplained. The D gene and trimming were derived from the DNA, and the V and J assignments and clone size from that table. Recorded for this sample are approximately 250,000 clones; 16% of them occurred a single time. In total, the top ten clones hold 0.07% to 0.095% of the sample.

This clone was seen more than once but under ten times. The specificity of this receptor is unknown. Base qualities were left out, and no much larger clone turns up one base away. Beyond this particular receptor, the publication reports: PCR may preferentially amplify shorter templates, but because patient and control samples were amplified and corrected together, any resulting skew would affect both groups equally. Because small numbers of individuals were included in the HLA sub-analyses, any influence of HLA type on TCRB rearrangement was left unresolved. Naive, central memory and regulatory TCRB repertoires appeared more similar among patients than among healthy donors. Because cDNA was sequenced instead of genomic DNA, activated cells with high expression could be over-represented, although the groups did not differ in activation or CD3 levels. Patients with type 1 diabetes made fewer insertions and deleted more nucleotides at VDJ recombination sites, implying thymic rearrangement abnormalities. Type 1 diabetes patients showed a moderate but significant shortening of TCRB CDR3 length in all four CD4+ subsets.

A single peripheral blood draw of approximately 0.11 L on average was collected from each donor into heparinised tubes. A BD FACSAria II was used to sort naive, central memory, regulatory and stem cell-like memory CD4+ T cells with a panel that included CD45RO, CCR7, CD25, CD127, CD95 and CD27. Every sorted population had a purity above 95%. PBMCs were isolated immediately by Lymphoprep density gradient centrifugation and stained directly without culture. To minimize batch effects, samples were stained and sorted in pairs, one healthy donor with one patient per experiment. According to the germline V gene, CDR1 reads SGHTA and CDR2 reads FQGNSA. V sheds 7 bases and J sheds 7 bases, leaving 11 bases between their ends. The CDR3 starts with the cysteine, ends with the phenylalanine, and has 12 residues. Here the CDR3 DNA is all that survives: 36 bases in frame from base 1.

This TCR was recovered from a man under 40 with type 1 diabetes. Sequencing input: naive CD4+ T cells from blood. According to the study, the label for this sample's cell subset or site signals: true naive CD4+ T cells. The rearranged segments are TRBV7-2 and TRBJ2-1; TRBD2 might be the D gene, on 5 matching bases. The CDR3 protein is CASTRTLNEQFF. The nucleotides are TGTGCCAGCACCAGGACTCTAAATGAGCAGTTCTTC.